This T cell receptor beta chain is drawn from a study of PD-1 blockade in classical Hodgkin lymphoma. The repertoire was sequenced with immunoSEQ multiplex PCR; TCRdb's copy has only in-frame clones and lacks some. The table includes about 28,000 clones, 80% detected once. Time point here: cycle 4 day 1 (C4D1), after 6 weeks of nivolumab. Each and every patient relapsed after autologous stem cell transplantation, and patients got differing brentuximab vedotin exposure. The sample was peripheral blood mononuclear cells (PBMCs), taken before the fourth cycle of nivolumab. This clonotype was obtained from a human donor with classical Hodgkin lymphoma.

This chain's CDR3 is CASSFDGSYEQYF. CDR3 nucleotide sequence: TGTGCCAGCAGCTTCGACGGTTCCTACGAGCAGTACTTC. The J gene is TRBJ2-7, the V gene TRBV5-6; D is unclear. This CDR3 spans 13 amino acids. Trimming left V 2 bases short and J 1 base short, with 7 bases between. The germline CDR1 and CDR2 sequences are SGHDT and YYEEEE. The variable domain in full, with the rest retrieved from reference TRBV5-6 and TRBJ2-7, is DAGVTQSPTHLIKTRGQQVTLRCSPKSGHDTVSWYQQALGQGPQFIFQYYEEEERQRGNFPDRFSGHQFPNYSSELNVNALLLGDSALYLCASSFDGSYEQYFGPGTRLTVT.